The next 32 T cell receptor beta chains were all read from a single sample in a study of blood T cell repertoires in COVID-19. Measured with immunoSEQ multiplex PCR; TCRdb has only the in-frame clones, and not every one. This table holds hundreds of thousands of clones, roughly 91% found once. Sequences were obtained from peripheral blood. The receptors stem from a woman aged 45 to 65 with COVID-19, enrolled during active disease.

The J gene is TRBJ1-5, the V gene TRBV19, with 11 bases identical to TRBD1. The CDR3 consists of 15 residues. V trimming: 1 base; J trimming: 8 bases; junction bases outside the gene matches: 4. Germline-derived CDR1 and CDR2 are LNHDA and SQIVND (reference sequence). The CDR3 sequence is CASSIGGDRGKPQHF. The CDR3 DNA sequence: TGTGCCAGTAGTATAGGTGGGGACAGGGGGAAGCCCCAGCATTTT.

The CDR3 spells CASSQGVIGNTIYF. The CDR3 region has the DNA TGCGCCAGCTCCCAGGGGGTTATCGGAAACACCATATATTTT. The gene calls are TRBV5-1 and TRBJ1-3; TRBD1 matches at 7 bases. The CDR3 is made up of 14 amino acids. With 7 bases clipped from V and 4 bases from J, the junction kept 8 bases outside the gene matches. Germline-derived CDR1 and CDR2 are SGHRS and YFSETQ.

V is TRBV7-7 and J is TRBJ2-4; unclear D gene. V gave up 4 bases and J gave up 2 bases, with 15 bases separating them. Germline loops: CDR1 SSHAT, CDR2 FNYEAQ (reference sequence). The CDR3 sequence is 16 residues long. The CDR3 coding sequence is TGTGCCAGCAGCTCCTTCATAGCTTGGTCCAAAAACATTCAGTACTTC. Amino acids: CASSSFIAWSKNIQYF. The full variable domain, in which reference TRBV7-7 and TRBJ2-4 provide the parts outside the CDR3, is GAGVSQSPRYKVTKRGQDVTLRCDPISSHATLYWYQQALGQGPEFLTYFNYEAQPDKSGLPSDRFSAERPEGSISTLTIQRTEQRDSAMYRCASSSFIAWSKNIQYFGAGTRLSVL.

V usage is TRBV29-1 and J usage is TRBJ1-1; 9 nucleotides agree with TRBD1. CDR3 size: 12 residues. J was trimmed by 10 bases and V by 5 bases; bases with no gene match: 8. Germline V gene sequence: CDR1 SQVTM, CDR2 ANQGSEA. Here the CDR3 reads CSVSAKDRGAFF. The CDR3 DNA reads TGCAGCGTTTCTGCGAAGGACAGGGGAGCTTTCTTT.

The chain joins TRBV11-2 to TRBJ2-1; D gene unclear. With 2 bases removed from V and 3 bases from J, the gap between germline ends came to 11 bases. The CDR3 runs to 15 residues. Germline V gene sequence: CDR1 SGHAT, CDR2 FQNNGV. The CDR3 sequence: CASSLMVGSYNEQFF. In DNA form, the CDR3 reads TGTGCCAGCAGCTTAATGGTGGGCAGCTACAATGAGCAGTTCTTC. The full variable domain, its missing parts supplied by reference TRBV11-2 and TRBJ2-1, is EAGVAQSPRYKIIEKRQSVAFWCNPISGHATLYWYQQILGQGPKLLIQFQNNGVVDDSQLPKDRFSAERLKGVDSTLKIQPAKLEDSAVYLCASSLMVGSYNEQFFGPGTRLTVL.

CDR3 in amino acids: CAWKQGQANSPLHF. In nucleotides, the CDR3 is TGTGCCTGGAAGCAGGGGCAAGCTAATTCACCCCTCCACTTT. The chain links TRBV30 to TRBJ1-6, with D maybe TRBD1 (6 bases). The V end was cut by 4 bases, the J end by 6 bases, with 13 bases between. The length of the CDR3 is 14 residues. Germline V lookup: CDR1 GTSNPN, CDR2 SVGIG (reference sequence).

The chain carries TRBV5-6 and TRBJ2-6; D is perhaps TRBD1 (5 bases). Germline CDR1 SGHDT, CDR2 YYEEEE. Trimming stripped 3 bases from V and 0 bases from J, with 7 bases between. The CDR3 totals 15 residues. The CDR3 region has the DNA TGTGCCAGCAGCTCGCAGGGCTCTGGGGCCAACGTCCTGACTTTC. Translating gives CASSSQGSGANVLTF.

The V gene is TRBV9, the J gene TRBJ2-5; D not resolved. V shed 3 bases and J shed 2 bases, with 5 bases lying between them. The CDR3 extends over 12 amino acids. Germline assignment: CDR1 SGDLS and CDR2 YYNGEE. CDR3 amino acids: CASSGEQETQYF. In DNA form, the CDR3 reads TGTGCCAGCAGCGGAGAGCAAGAGACCCAGTACTTC.

V gene TRBV4-1 combines with J gene TRBJ2-7; 8 bases agree with TRBD1. The CDR3 is made up of 14 amino acids. Germline lookup yields CDR1 MGHRA and CDR2 YSYEKL. Trimming took 5 bases from V and 6 from J; bases not matched to a gene: 9. The CDR3 sequence is CASSADRVFAEQYF. CDR3 nucleotides: TGCGCCAGCAGCGCGGACAGGGTATTCGCCGAGCAGTACTTC.

This chain joins TRBV5-1 and TRBJ2-1; TRBD1 matches 8 bases. Losses at the gene ends were 6 bases for V and 5 bases for J; bases not matched to a gene: 13. The germline gives CDR1 SGHRS, CDR2 YFSETQ. This CDR3 comprises 16 residues. The CDR3 is CASTHDRTGFNNEQFF. The CDR3 coding sequence is TGCGCCAGCACCCACGATAGGACAGGGTTCAACAATGAGCAGTTCTTC.

V gene TRBV12-1 combines with J gene TRBJ1-1. TRBV12-1 is labeled a pseudogene. The CDR3 extends over 13 amino acids. The CDR3 coding sequence is TGTGCCAGCAGCTTTTTAGGGAGAGCTGAAGCTTTCTTT. Translated: CASSFLGRAEAFF.

The V and J genes are TRBV28 and TRBJ2-5; TRBD1 agrees at 9 bases. This CDR3 is built from 16 residues. CDR1 is MDHEN, CDR2 SYDVKM, per germline. V lost 5 bases to trimming and J lost 1 base; unmatched junction nucleotides: 8. The CDR3 coding sequence is TGTGCCAGCAGTGCAGGACAGGGGCTCACCCAAGAGACCCAGTACTTC. Its translation: CASSAGQGLTQETQYF.

The rearrangement joins TRBV3-1 (or the pseudogene TRBV3-2) to TRBJ2-1; 7 bases fit TRBD2. This CDR3 has 16 amino acids. CDR1 is LGHDT and CDR2 is YNNKEL in the germline V gene (reference sequence). The trim removed 2 bases at V and 7 bases at J, leaving 11 bases unmatched. CDR3 DNA sequence: TGTGCCAGCAGCCAAACCATGACTAGCATGCGGAATGAGCAGTTCTTC. Its translation: CASSQTMTSMRNEQFF.

The sample holds one count of this clone. The V and J genes are TRBV19 and TRBJ2-5; 8 bases match TRBD1. The CDR3 loop spans 13 amino acids. Per the germline V gene, CDR1 is LNHDA and CDR2 is SQIVND (reference sequence). V was pared by 8 bases and J by 7 bases, with 9 bases of the junction left unmatched. CDR3 sequence reads: CASWDRNSRTQYF. CDR3 sequence (DNA): TGTGCCAGTTGGGACAGGAACTCGAGGACCCAGTACTTC.

The V call is TRBV12-3 or TRBV12-4, the J call TRBJ2-1; D unresolved. This CDR3 region has 11 residues. Trimming took 3 bases from V and 8 from J, leaving 5 bases between them. The CDR3 DNA follows: TGTGCCAGCAGTTTTTCTCATGAGCAGTTCTTC. It yields the protein CASSFSHEQFF.

The V gene is TRBV6-5, the J gene TRBJ2-7; possibly TRBD1 for D (6 bases). Per germline, CDR1 MNHEY and CDR2 SVGAGI. The CDR3 is 13 amino acids. V dropped 7 bases and J dropped 1 base, with 11 bases sitting between them. The CDR3 is CASMDRYSYEQYF. CDR3 bases: TGTGCCAGCATGGACAGATATTCCTACGAGCAGTACTTC.

The gene calls are TRBV19 and TRBJ1-2, with a weak D call TRBD1 (6 bases). V lost 5 bases and J lost 3, with 16 bases in between. CDR1 and CDR2 (germline): LNHDA, SQIVND (reference sequence). The CDR3 spans 15 residues. This CDR3 reads CASSPASGGHYGYTF. CDR3 in DNA: TGTGCCAGTAGTCCCGCTTCGGGGGGCCACTATGGCTACACCTTC.

CDR3 in DNA: TGTGCCAGCAGACTTGACAGGGCCCAGGGTCAGCCCCAGCATTTT. It yields the protein CASRLDRAQGQPQHF. This chain joins TRBV6-5 and TRBJ1-5, with 7 bases identical to TRBD1. This CDR3 is built from 15 residues. V lost 6 bases and J lost 6; bases outside the gene matches: 11. The germline CDR1 and CDR2 sequences are MNHEY and SVGAGI.

This clone occurred a few times. The chain carries TRBV5-1 and TRBJ1-1, with D perhaps TRBD1 (5 bases). The CDR3 sequence is 13 residues long. Germline CDR1 reads SGHRS; CDR2 reads YFSETQ. Trimming removed 6 bases at V and 5 bases at J, with 14 bases between. CDR3 sequence: CASNSWGSTEAFF. The DNA for the CDR3 is TGCGCCAGCAATAGTTGGGGCTCAACTGAAGCTTTCTTT. The full variable domain, its missing parts supplied by reference TRBV5-1 and TRBJ1-1, is KAGVTQTPRYLIKTRGQQVTLSCSPISGHRSVSWYQQTPGQGLQFLFEYFSETQRNKGNFPGRFSGRQFSNSRSEMNVSTLELGDSALYLCASNSWGSTEAFFGQGTRLTVV.

The chain joins TRBV5-6 to TRBJ2-2; D gene unclear. The germline CDR1 and CDR2 sequences are SGHDT and YYEEEE. The CDR3 has 11 residues. Trimming took off 2 bases at V and 6 bases at J, with 2 bases between the two ends. The DNA for the CDR3 is TGTGCCAGCAGCTTCTCCGGGGAGCTGTTTTTT. Its protein is CASSFSGELFF.

This rearrangement joins TRBV27 to TRBJ2-3, with 7 positions matching TRBD2. CDR3 length: 16 amino acids. J gave up 1 base and V 5 bases, and 9 bases lay outside the gene matches. CDR1 is MNHEY, CDR2 SMNVEV, per germline (reference sequence). CDR3 residues: CASSLGTTLRTDTQYF. The CDR3 coding sequence is TGTGCCAGCAGTCTCGGGACTACCCTCCGCACAGATACGCAGTATTTT.

This chain links TRBV3-1 (or the pseudogene TRBV3-2) with TRBJ2-3; 10 bases are a match to TRBD2. CDR1 is LGHDT and CDR2 is YNNKEL in the germline V gene (reference sequence). The CDR3 sequence is 15 residues long. Germline trimming cut 0 bases from V and 10 bases from J; bases unmatched to any gene: 7. Here the CDR3 reads CASSQDGTSVTAQYF. CDR3 coding DNA: TGTGCCAGCAGCCAAGATGGGACTAGCGTAACGGCGCAGTATTTT.

The chain carries TRBV2 and TRBJ1-5; tentatively, D is TRBD1 (6 bases). The CDR3 runs to 13 residues. Germline V gives CDR1 SNHLY, CDR2 FYNNEI. V gave up 4 bases and J gave up 4 bases, with 8 bases separating them. The CDR3 protein is CASSVQGNQPQHF. CDR3 sequence (DNA): TGTGCCAGCAGTGTACAGGGAAATCAGCCCCAGCATTTT. Filled out from reference TRBV2 and TRBJ1-5, the complete variable domain reads EPEVTQTPSHQVTQMGQEVILRCVPISNHLYFYWYRQILGQKVEFLVSFYNNEISEKSEIFDDQFSVERPDGSNFTLKIRSTKLEDSAMYFCASSVQGNQPQHFGDGTRLSIL.

The chain is built from TRBV29-1 and TRBJ2-2; D unclear. The V gene's germline CDR1 is SQVTM and CDR2 ANQGSEA. The V gene lost 3 bases and the J gene lost 0 bases, with 8 bases spanning the gap. The CDR3 extends over 14 amino acids. Here the CDR3 reads CSVDSDANTGELFF. For the CDR3, the DNA is TGCAGCGTTGACAGTGATGCGAACACCGGGGAGCTGTTTTTT.

This clone showed up just once. This chain connects TRBV5-6 to TRBJ2-7, with no clear D. V lost 4 bases to trimming and J lost 0 bases, with 8 bases between them. The CDR3 length is 13 residues. Germline V gene lookup returns CDR1 SGHDT and CDR2 YYEEEE. CDR3 sequence (DNA): TGTGCCAGCAGCCGCACATTCTCCTACGAGCAGTACTTC. Amino acids: CASSRTFSYEQYF. Filled out from reference TRBV5-6 and TRBJ2-7, the complete variable domain reads DAGVTQSPTHLIKTRGQQVTLRCSPKSGHDTVSWYQQALGQGPQFIFQYYEEEERQRGNFPDRFSGHQFPNYSSELNVNALLLGDSALYLCASSRTFSYEQYFGPGTRLTVT.

J is TRBJ2-1 and V is TRBV6-2 or TRBV6-3, with 7 nucleotides matching TRBD2. Per germline, CDR1 MNHEY and CDR2 SVGEGT. J lost 3 bases, V lost 4 bases, and 6 bases had no gene match. The CDR3 loop spans 15 amino acids. CDR3 sequence (DNA): TGTGCCAGCAGTTGGGCGGGGGACTTCTACAATGAGCAGTTCTTC. Its translation: CASSWAGDFYNEQFF.

V usage is TRBV12-3 or TRBV12-4 and J usage is TRBJ1-6; D remains unclear. V lost 1 base and J lost 11, with 9 bases in between. The CDR3 spans 13 residues. Here the CDR3 reads CASSLGKPTPLHF. DNA for the CDR3: TGTGCCAGCAGTTTAGGCAAGCCCACACCCCTCCACTTT.

The chain uses TRBV2 and TRBJ2-1; D remains unclear. The germline V gene encodes CDR1 SNHLY and CDR2 FYNNEI. Trimming cost V 2 bases and J 0 bases, with 8 bases left between them. The CDR3 runs 15 residues. As DNA, the CDR3 is TGTGCCAGCAGTGAAACGGGTAGCTCCTACAATGAGCAGTTCTTC. Residues: CASSETGSSYNEQFF.

Only one count was recorded for this clone. The chain carries TRBV6-6 and TRBJ2-3; TRBD2 matches at 9 bases. V lost 5 bases and J lost 0; bases outside the gene matches: 9. Per the germline V gene, CDR1 is MNHNY and CDR2 is SVGAGI (reference sequence). The CDR3 length is 17 residues. This chain's CDR3 is CASSRSSGGTSTDTQYF. The CDR3 DNA is TGTGCCAGCAGTCGGTCCAGCGGGGGGACCAGCACAGATACGCAGTATTTT.

This chain links TRBV11-3 with TRBJ2-2, with TRBD2 matching 8 bases. Germline CDR1 is SGHNT and CDR2 is YENEEA. With 1 base clipped from V and 4 bases from J, the junction kept 5 bases outside the gene matches. This CDR3 comprises 16 residues. CDR3 nucleotides: TGTGCCAGCAGCTTAGGGCTAGCGGGCACCACCGGGGAGCTGTTTTTT. Residues: CASSLGLAGTTGELFF.

This sequence joins TRBV11-3 and TRBJ2-2, with D tentatively TRBD1 (6 bases). The CDR3 is 16 amino acids. V lost 0 bases to trimming and J lost 0 bases, with 8 bases between them. Germline CDR1 SGHNT, CDR2 YENEEA. The CDR3 coding sequence is TGTGCCAGCAGCTTAGATGGGGGCCCGAACACCGGGGAGCTGTTTTTT. Its translation: CASSLDGGPNTGELFF.

DNA of the CDR3: TGTGCCAGCAGGATGACAGGGGATAGTGCACCCCTCCACTTT. The encoded protein is CASRMTGDSAPLHF. This chain connects TRBV27 to TRBJ1-6, with TRBD1 identical over 8 bases. J was trimmed by 11 bases and V by 6 bases; bases with no gene match: 9. CDR3 size: 14 residues. Germline V gene sequence: CDR1 MNHEY, CDR2 SMNVEV (reference sequence).